This T cell receptor (beta chain) was recorded in a study of blood T cells in healthy people across ages. V lost 10 bases to trimming and J lost 9 bases; unmatched junction nucleotides: 15. This CDR3 is 14 amino acids long. CDR1 and CDR2 (germline): MDHEN, SYDVKM. Sample-barcoded 5' priming and a J-beta primer mix drove a second PCR of roughly 6 to 12 cycles. From the 5' RACE reads, TCRdb called clonotypes with MiXCR, one entry per CDR3 protein. Of around 990,000 distinct CDR3 sequences in the sample, more than 30% are singletons; the top ten hold under 15%. This TCR was sampled from a young man in good health. The rearrangement joins TRBV28 to TRBJ2-1; 7 bases agree with TRBD2. The sequenced sample was blood. Written as DNA, the CDR3 is TGTGCCACCGCTCTGCGGGGACTAAAGGTTGAGCAGTTCTTC. Protein sequence: CATALRGLKVEQFF.